Listed below are T cell receptor beta chains from one sample, sequenced in a study of T cell changes during pregnancy in multiple sclerosis. Sequenced by immunoSEQ multiplex PCR; TCRdb stores in-frame clones only, minus some. The data show over 60,000 clones, about 93% seen once. The material sequenced was peripheral blood, taken in the first trimester of pregnancy. The receptor set was obtained from a female donor with multiple sclerosis, enrolled in a pregnancy study. Each CDR3 is given with its conserved first and last residue. D genes are given only for firm matches. Clone size, where shown, is once, few, many, or a class for clones that have expanded.

V gene,J gene,clone size,D gene,CDR3 DNA,CDR3 protein
TRBV2,TRBJ2-7,-,TRBD1,TGTGCCAGCGATAGGGACAGGGGCAGCGAGCAGTACTTC,CASDRDRGSEQYF
TRBV5-1,TRBJ1-1,once,TRBD1,TGCGCCAGCAGCTTTAACCTACGCGCTTTCGGACAGGGATCTACTGAAGCTTTCTTT,CASSFNLRAFGQGSTEAFF
TRBV7-9,TRBJ1-4,-,-,TGTGCCAGCAGCTTAGGGGGGGAAGGTGATGAAAAACTGTTTTTT,CASSLGGEGDEKLFF
TRBV5-1,TRBJ1-2,-,-,TGCGCCAGCACCTTATTACCGGGGACACCTAACTATGGCTACACCTTC,CASTLLPGTPNYGYTF
TRBV5-1,TRBJ2-6,-,TRBD2,TGCGCCAGCAGCTCACCTCGCGGCGGGGGGCCTTTCTCTGGGGCCAACGTCCTGACTTTC,CASSSPRGGGPFSGANVLTF
TRBV9,TRBJ2-1,-,-,TGTGCCAGCAGCGTAGAACCCCGTAGCGCCTACAATGAGCAGTTCTTC,CASSVEPRSAYNEQFF
TRBV7-6,TRBJ2-1,once,TRBD2,TGTGCCAGCTCTGGAGGGGGATCCGGGGGACTAGCGGGAGGACGAACCTACAATGAGCAGTTCTTC,CASSGGGSGGLAGGRTYNEQFF
TRBV15,TRBJ1-6,-,-,TGTGCCACCAGCAGTTTTCCGGCAGGCTATAATTCACCCCTCCACTTT,CATSSFPAGYNSPLHF
TRBV29-1,TRBJ2-1,-,TRBD1,TGCAGCGGGCGGGACAGGGGGCCGGGGCCGGCCAATGAGCAGTTCTTC,CSGRDRGPGPANEQFF
TRBV11-2,TRBJ2-1,-,TRBD2,TGTGCCAGCAGCTATCTAGCGGGAGGTCCCTCCTACAATGAGCAGTTCTTC,CASSYLAGGPSYNEQFF
TRBV28,TRBJ2-5,-,TRBD1,TGTGCCAGCAGTTTCCTAGGACAGGGGCTGTACCAAGAGACCCAGTACTTC,CASSFLGQGLYQETQYF
TRBV27,TRBJ1-5,-,TRBD1,TGTGCCAGCAGTACATACACAGGGGATAGCAATCAGCCCCAGCATTTT,CASSTYTGDSNQPQHF
TRBV5-1,TRBJ2-7,-,TRBD2,TGCGCCAGCAGCTTGGTGGGAGGGTCCTACGAGCAGTACTTC,CASSLVGGSYEQYF
TRBV28,TRBJ1-3,-,-,TGTGCCAGCAGTTTTGACACGTCTGGAAACACCATATATTTT,CASSFDTSGNTIYF
TRBV7-2,TRBJ2-1,-,-,TGTGCCAGCAGCTTAGCCGGGACTGCTTACAATGAGCAGTTCTTC,CASSLAGTAYNEQFF
TRBV21-1,TRBJ1-1,-,-,TGTGCCAGCAGCCACAAGGATGGCAGGGGGTCTACTTGGGACACTGAAGCTTTCTTT,CASSHKDGRGSTWDTEAFF
TRBV6-5,TRBJ1-1,-,-,TGTGCCAGCAGTTACTCGGAGGGGACTGAAGCTTTCTTT,CASSYSEGTEAFF
TRBV5-4,TRBJ2-3,-,-,TGTGCCAGCAGCTTGGGGGGGGGCGCGGGGACAGATACGCAGTATTTT,CASSLGGGAGTDTQYF
TRBV2,TRBJ2-7,-,-,TGTGCCAGCAGCCCTGACAAACATCCAGCCTACGAGCAGTACTTC,CASSPDKHPAYEQYF
TRBV19,TRBJ2-1,-,TRBD2,TGTGCCAGTAGTACGGGACTAGCGGGGGGCCCGAATCTGTACAATGAGCAGTTCTTC,CASSTGLAGGPNLYNEQFF
TRBV25-1,TRBJ1-4,-,-,TGTGCCAGCAGTGAGGCAGGCCCTTCGTCTTTTCGGCTGTTTTTT,CASSEAGPSSFRLFF
TRBV7-2,TRBJ2-2,-,-,TGTGCCAGCAGCATGATAGGGACATCGAACACCGGGGAGCTGTTTTTT,CASSMIGTSNTGELFF
TRBV19,TRBJ1-2,-,-,TGTGCCAGTAGTATAGTAGTAGATTATGGCTACACCTTC,CASSIVVDYGYTF
TRBV7-2,TRBJ2-2,-,TRBD1,TGTGCCAGCAGCTTCAGACAGGGGGCGCGGGGGGAGCTGTTTTTT,CASSFRQGARGELFF
TRBV19,TRBJ1-1,once,-,TGTGCCAGTAGTTCCCAGGGGTTCGTATATGGGGACACTGAAGCTTTCTTT,CASSSQGFVYGDTEAFF
TRBV19,TRBJ1-1,-,-,TGTGCCAGTACCGGACTCGGTCGGACTGAAGCTTTCTTT,CASTGLGRTEAFF
TRBV28,TRBJ2-1,-,TRBD2,TGTGCCAGCAGTTTGGCTAGCGGGGGACGACTCATGGGGAATGAGCAGTTCTTC,CASSLASGGRLMGNEQFF
TRBV7-8,TRBJ1-1,once,TRBD1,TGTGCCAGCAGCTTAACAGGGGCCGGGGAAGCTTTCTTT,CASSLTGAGEAFF
TRBV29-1,TRBJ2-2,once,TRBD2,TGCAGCGTTGTTCGGGGGGGCACCGGGGAGCTGTTTTTT,CSVVRGGTGELFF
TRBV2,TRBJ2-3,-,TRBD2,TGTGCCAGCAGAGCCCGGGGGGGTACAACAGATACGCAGTATTTT,CASRARGGTTDTQYF
TRBV9,TRBJ2-1,-,TRBD2,TGTGCCAGCAGCTCTAGACTAGCGGGTAGGCTTGAGCAGTTCTTC,CASSSRLAGRLEQFF
TRBV27,TRBJ1-1,-,-,TGTGCCAGCAGACTGCGGGGGGAAGCTTTCTTT,CASRLRGEAFF
TRBV19,TRBJ2-2,-,-,TGTGCCAGTAGCTTGGCGCTCCGGGGGAACACCGGGGAGCTGTTTTTT,CASSLALRGNTGELFF
TRBV7-9,TRBJ1-5,few,TRBD1,TGTGCCAGCAGTCTGGACAGGGGCAATCAGCCCCAGCATTTT,CASSLDRGNQPQHF
TRBV29-1,TRBJ1-4,-,-,TGCAGCGTTGCGGAAGGACACTCCAATGAAAAACTGTTTTTT,CSVAEGHSNEKLFF
TRBV7-2,TRBJ2-7,-,TRBD2,TGTGCCAGCAGCTTAAGGTTTAGCGGGGCCGCCTACGAGCAGTACTTC,CASSLRFSGAAYEQYF
TRBV2,TRBJ1-2,-,TRBD1,TGTGCCAGCAGCGCTCAGCAGGGGGACTATGGCTACACCTTC,CASSAQQGDYGYTF
TRBV5-1,TRBJ2-5,-,-,TGCGCCAGCAGCTTTGGACAGCAAGAGACCCAGTACTTC,CASSFGQQETQYF
TRBV7-2,TRBJ1-2,-,TRBD1,TGTGCCAGCAGCCCACCGGGACAGGGGACGTACTATGGCTACACCTTC,CASSPPGQGTYYGYTF
TRBV5-1,TRBJ2-1,-,-,TGCGCCAGCAGCGCCCTCGGGGAACCCTCGGATGAGCAGTTCTTC,CASSALGEPSDEQFF
TRBV15,TRBJ2-4,-,TRBD1,TGTGCCACCAGCAGAGCTACCTCGACAGGGACCAAAAACATTCAGTACTTC,CATSRATSTGTKNIQYF
TRBV5-1,TRBJ2-7,-,-,TGCGCCAGCAGCTTGGGTTCAACGGCCAGGGCCGAGCAGTACTTC,CASSLGSTARAEQYF
TRBV6-5,TRBJ2-7,-,TRBD2,TGTGCCAGCAGTTGGCGGGAGGGATACGAGCAGTACTTC,CASSWREGYEQYF
TRBV19,TRBJ1-1,-,-,TGTGCCAGTAGTGTGACAGTGAACACTGAAGCTTTCTTT,CASSVTVNTEAFF
TRBV28,TRBJ2-5,-,TRBD1,TGTGCCAGCAGTCGAGAACAGGGGGTTGGGAAGACCCAGTACTTC,CASSREQGVGKTQYF
TRBV7-6,TRBJ2-2,once,TRBD1,TGTGCCAGCAGCCTCCGACAGGGCAGGACGAACACCGGGGAGCTGTTTTTT,CASSLRQGRTNTGELFF